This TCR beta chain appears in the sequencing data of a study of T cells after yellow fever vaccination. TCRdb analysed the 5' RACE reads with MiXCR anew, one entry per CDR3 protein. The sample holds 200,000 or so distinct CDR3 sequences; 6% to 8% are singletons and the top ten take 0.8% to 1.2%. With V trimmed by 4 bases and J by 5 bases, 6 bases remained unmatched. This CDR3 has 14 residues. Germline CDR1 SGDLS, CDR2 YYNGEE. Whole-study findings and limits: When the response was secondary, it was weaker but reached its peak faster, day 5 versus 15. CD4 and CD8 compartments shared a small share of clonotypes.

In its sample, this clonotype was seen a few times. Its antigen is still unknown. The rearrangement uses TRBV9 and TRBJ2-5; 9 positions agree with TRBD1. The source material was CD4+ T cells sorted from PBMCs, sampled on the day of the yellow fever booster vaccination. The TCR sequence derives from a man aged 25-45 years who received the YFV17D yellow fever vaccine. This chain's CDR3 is CASSTQGAGETQYF. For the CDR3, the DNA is TGTGCCAGCAGCACACAGGGGGCTGGGGAGACCCAGTACTTC. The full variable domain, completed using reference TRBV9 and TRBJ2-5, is DSGVTQTPKHLITATGQRVTLRCSPRSGDLSVYWYQQSLDQGLQFLIQYYNGEERAKGNILERFSAQQFPDLHSELNLSSLELGDSALYFCASSTQGAGETQYFGPGTRLLVL.